This T cell receptor beta chain was sequenced during a study of blood T cell repertoires in COVID-19. Study as a whole: Both acute and convalescent COVID-19 samples were obtained from the United States, Italy and Spain. PBMCs, B-cell-depleted T cells, or T cells provided the cDNA or gDNA that made up the material.

Libraries were prepared by immunoSEQ multiplex PCR; TCRdb keeps only in-frame clonotypes and omits some of them. Here the sample spans some 300,000 clones, 86% being singletons. The sequenced material came from peripheral blood. The TCR originated in a woman aged 70-85 years with COVID-19, enrolled during active disease.

CDR3 in DNA: TGTGCCAGCAGCTTAGCGCACACAGTTAGCAATCAGCCCCAGCATTTT. This sequence encodes CASSLAHTVSNQPQHF. The chain couples TRBV7-2 to TRBJ1-5; D remains ambiguous. Germline-derived CDR1 and CDR2 are SGHTA and FQGNSA. The CDR3 is 16 amino acids. Trimming pared 0 bases from V and 0 bases from J, leaving 9 bases between.